This is a list of T cell receptor beta chains from one sample in a study of memory CD4+ T cells and cytomegalovirus serostatus. Some clones are missing from TCRdb's copy, which holds only in-frame ones; the method was immunoSEQ multiplex PCR. The top ten hold around 4.5% of the sample, which has about 67,000 clones, about 80% seen once. Sequences were obtained from memory CD4+ T cells from blood. The receptor set was obtained from an adult in good health and CMV-seropositive. Both conserved end residues are part of each CDR3. A D gene is named only where the DNA matches it firmly. Not all rows give a size; the values are once, few, many and, for expanded clones, a class.

cdr3_length clone_size j_call d_call v_call cdr3_aa cdr3_nt
16 - TRBJ1-6 TRBD1 TRBV7-9 CASSLLAGGVGSPLHF TGTGCCAGCAGCTTATTGGCAGGGGGCGTTGGTTCACCCCTCCACTTT
16 - TRBJ1-4 - TRBV28 CASSLGWGNTNEKLFF TGTGCCAGCAGTTTAGGGTGGGGAAACACTAATGAAAAACTGTTTTTT
13 - TRBJ1-2 TRBD1 TRBV5-1 CASSKQGAYGYTF TGCGCCAGCAGCAAACAGGGGGCCTATGGCTACACCTTC
15 - TRBJ1-4 - TRBV10-2 CASSDRGSTNEKLFF TGCGCCAGCAGTGATCGCGGGTCAACTAATGAAAAACTGTTTTTT
13 - TRBJ2-2 - TRBV6-6 CASSYGGLGELFF TGTGCCAGCAGTTACGGGGGACTCGGGGAGCTGTTTTTT
15 - TRBJ2-3 TRBD2 TRBV5-1 CASSFGLAGTDTQYF TGCGCCAGCAGCTTCGGGCTAGCGGGCACAGATACGCAGTATTTT
14 - TRBJ1-2 TRBD1 TRBV7-2 CASSLGGQTLSYTF TGTGCCAGCAGCTTAGGGGGACAGACCTTGAGCTACACCTTC
15 - TRBJ2-2 - TRBV27 CASSLRGVNTGELFF TGTGCCAGCAGTTTACGGGGAGTTAACACCGGGGAGCTGTTTTTT
14 - TRBJ1-3 - TRBV18 CASSPPSVGNTIYF TGTGCCAGCTCACCCCCATCGGTAGGAAACACCATATATTTT
17 - TRBJ2-7 - TRBV5-1 CASSPGRSVSSSYEQYF TGCGCCAGCAGCCCCGGACGTTCAGTCTCAAGCTCCTACGAGCAGTACTTC
15 - TRBJ2-7 - TRBV13 CASSLDRDTSYEQYF TGTGCCAGCAGCTTAGATCGGGACACCTCCTACGAGCAGTACTTC
15 - TRBJ2-7 TRBD2 TRBV10-3 CAISDHAGGPSEQYF TGTGCCATCAGTGACCACGCGGGGGGGCCGAGCGAGCAGTACTTC
15 - TRBJ2-5 - TRBV7-2 CASSLHREYQETQYF TGTGCCAGCAGCTTACACAGGGAATACCAAGAGACCCAGTACTTC
13 - TRBJ2-1 TRBD1 TRBV4-2 CASSRDRVNEQFF TGTGCCAGCAGCCGGGACAGGGTCAATGAGCAGTTCTTC
16 - TRBJ1-4 - TRBV4-1 CASSQPSGRDNEKLFF TGCGCCAGCAGCCAACCCAGCGGCAGGGATAATGAAAAACTGTTTTTT
14 - TRBJ2-1 TRBD2 TRBV4-3 CASSHPGLGNEQFF TGCGCCAGCAGCCATCCGGGACTAGGCAATGAGCAGTTCTTC
15 few TRBJ2-7 TRBD1 TRBV19 CASSTNRGRGYEQYF TGTGCCAGTAGTACTAACAGGGGCCGGGGCTACGAGCAGTACTTC
14 - TRBJ2-5 - TRBV14 CASSHLAREETQYF TGTGCCAGCAGCCACCTCGCCAGGGAAGAGACCCAGTACTTC
14 - TRBJ2-3 - TRBV5-1 CASTRQSSTDTQYF TGCGCCAGCACACGACAGAGTAGCACAGATACGCAGTATTTT
13 - TRBJ2-3 - TRBV19 CASKDSSTDTQYF TGTGCCAGTAAAGATTCGAGTACAGATACGCAGTATTTT
14 - TRBJ1-1 - TRBV6-6 CASASRGVDTEAFF TGTGCCAGCGCGTCGAGGGGCGTCGACACTGAAGCTTTCTTT
15 - TRBJ2-3 - TRBV29-1 CSAITGLTRADTQYF TGCAGCGCTATAACGGGGCTAACGCGCGCAGATACGCAGTATTTT
16 - TRBJ2-4 - TRBV2 CASSPGRRLAKNIQYF TGTGCCAGCAGCCCAGGACGTCGGCTAGCCAAAAACATTCAGTACTTC
12 few TRBJ1-1 - TRBV9 CASSQSNSEAFF TGTGCCAGCAGCCAGTCCAACTCAGAAGCTTTCTTT
14 - TRBJ1-2 - TRBV2 CASSPRQGNYGYTF TGTGCCAGCAGCCCCAGGCAGGGCAACTATGGCTACACCTTC
18 - TRBJ2-3 - TRBV7-2 CASSFPEGRGISTDTQYF TGTGCCAGCAGCTTTCCCGAGGGGCGGGGAATAAGCACAGATACGCAGTATTTT
17 - TRBJ2-1 TRBD2 TRBV7-2 CASSLGRLAGGNNEQFF TGTGCCAGCAGCTTAGGCCGACTAGCGGGAGGGAACAATGAGCAGTTCTTC
16 - TRBJ2-1 - TRBV28 CASSSIPLDRNNEQFF TGTGCCAGCAGTTCGATTCCCTTGGACCGTAACAATGAGCAGTTCTTC
14 - TRBJ2-7 TRBD2 TRBV4-3 CASSLGEGPYEQYF TGCGCCAGCAGCCTCGGGGAGGGCCCCTACGAGCAGTACTTC
16 - TRBJ2-2 TRBD2 TRBV7-3 CASSLAPLADTGELFF TGTGCCAGCAGCTTGGCCCCACTAGCGGACACCGGGGAGCTGTTTTTT
12 - TRBJ1-2 - TRBV14 CASSQHTYGYTF TGTGCCAGCAGCCAACATACCTATGGCTACACCTTC
13 - TRBJ2-1 - TRBV28 CASSQGAHNEQFF TGTGCCAGCAGCCAGGGCGCCCACAATGAGCAGTTCTTC
17 - TRBJ2-3 TRBD2 TRBV5-4 CASSLDLGGSAADTQYF TGTGCCAGCAGCTTGGACTTGGGCGGGAGCGCCGCAGATACGCAGTATTTT
15 - TRBJ2-3 TRBD1 TRBV30 CAWSVKGAGTDTQYF TGTGCCTGGAGTGTAAAGGGGGCGGGTACAGATACGCAGTATTTT
18 - TRBJ2-1 TRBD2 TRBV5-5 CASSLGWGILAGVNEQFF TGTGCCAGCAGCTTGGGCTGGGGTATACTAGCGGGAGTTAATGAGCAGTTCTTC
13 few TRBJ1-1 TRBD1 TRBV30 CAWSYRGITEAFF TGTGCCTGGAGTTACAGGGGAATCACTGAAGCTTTCTTT
16 - TRBJ1-6 - TRBV27 CASSSAWDTYNSPLHF TGTGCCAGCAGTTCGGCTTGGGACACCTATAATTCACCCCTCCACTTT
16 - TRBJ1-3 - TRBV10-3 CAISDPAKGGGNTIYF TGTGCCATCAGTGACCCGGCCAAAGGGGGTGGAAACACCATATATTTT
15 once TRBJ1-4 - TRBV4-1 CASSYRERTNEKLFF TGCGCCAGCAGCTACAGGGAGAGGACTAATGAAAAACTGTTTTTT
10 - TRBJ2-1 - TRBV29-1 CSVAFDEQFF TGCAGCGTTGCGTTCGATGAGCAGTTCTTC
14 - TRBJ2-7 - TRBV10-2 CASSESGRTYEQYF TGCGCCAGCAGTGAGTCGGGGAGGACCTACGAGCAGTACTTC
10 - TRBJ1-3 - TRBV6-1 CASSGNTIYF TGTGCCAGCTCTGGAAACACCATATATTTT
14 once TRBJ1-1 - TRBV10-2 CASSPQGVSTEAFF TGCGCCAGCAGCCCACAGGGCGTTAGCACTGAAGCTTTCTTT
14 once TRBJ1-2 TRBD1 TRBV27 CASSTHQGEKGYTF TGTGCCAGCAGTACACATCAGGGGGAGAAAGGCTACACCTTC
12 once TRBJ2-1 - TRBV27 CASSPWGDEQFF TGTGCCAGCTCCCCATGGGGTGATGAGCAGTTCTTC
11 few TRBJ2-3 - TRBV5-1 CASSSEYTQYF TGCGCCAGCAGCTCGGAATATACGCAGTATTTT
14 few TRBJ2-7 - TRBV6-1 CASSEQGDPGEQYF TGTGCCAGCAGTGAACAGGGTGACCCGGGGGAGCAGTACTTC
17 - TRBJ1-5 - TRBV4-2 CASSQDHGVWSNQPQHF TGTGCCAGCAGCCAAGATCACGGGGTTTGGAGCAATCAGCCCCAGCATTTT
16 - TRBJ2-7 - TRBV11-1 CASQPLPDSFSYEQYF TGTGCCAGCCAGCCATTACCCGACTCGTTCTCCTACGAGCAGTACTTC
14 - TRBJ2-7 TRBD1 TRBV10-2 CASSEDRESYEQYF TGCGCCAGCAGTGAGGACAGGGAATCCTACGAGCAGTACTTC
13 - TRBJ1-2 TRBD1 TRBV28 CASSLEGARGYTF TGTGCCAGCAGTTTAGAGGGGGCGCGAGGCTACACCTTC
16 - TRBJ2-3 - TRBV2 CASSALRGLYTDTQYF TGTGCCAGCAGTGCCCTCCGGGGTCTCTACACAGATACGCAGTATTTT
16 - TRBJ1-6 TRBD1 TRBV5-1 CASSASNRGENSPLHF TGCGCCAGCAGCGCTTCCAACAGGGGAGAAAATTCACCCCTCCACTTT
13 few TRBJ1-5 - TRBV7-6 CASSLDLEGPQHF TGTGCCAGCAGCTTAGATCTTGAGGGGCCCCAGCATTTT
14 - TRBJ2-3 - TRBV4-1 CASRRRERTDTQYF TGCGCCAGCCGGCGGCGGGAACGCACAGATACGCAGTATTTT
15 - TRBJ2-7 - TRBV6-6 CASRSQVRTSYEQYF TGTGCCAGCAGATCACAGGTCCGCACCTCCTACGAGCAGTACTTC
15 - TRBJ1-2 - TRBV28 CASSLDEGFLHGYTF TGTGCCAGCAGTTTAGATGAAGGGTTTTTACATGGCTACACCTTC
15 - TRBJ2-7 TRBD2 TRBV7-2 CASSLGAGSIYEQYF TGTGCCAGCAGCTTAGGAGCGGGAAGCATCTACGAGCAGTACTTC
14 - TRBJ1-2 TRBD1 TRBV30 CAWNTQGGNYGYTF TGTGCCTGGAATACTCAGGGGGGAAACTATGGCTACACCTTC